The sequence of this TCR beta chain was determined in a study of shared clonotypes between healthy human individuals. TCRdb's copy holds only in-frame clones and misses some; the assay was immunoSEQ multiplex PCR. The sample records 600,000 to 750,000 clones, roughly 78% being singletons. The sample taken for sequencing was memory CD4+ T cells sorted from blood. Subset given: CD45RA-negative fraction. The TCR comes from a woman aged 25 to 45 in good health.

This CDR3 is CASSLGGENNQPQHF. The CDR3 coding sequence is TGTGCCAGCAGTTTGGGAGGGGAAAACAATCAGCCCCAGCATTTT. The rearrangement uses TRBV28 and TRBJ1-5, with D perhaps matching TRBD1 (5 bases). Per the germline V gene, CDR1 is MDHEN and CDR2 is SYDVKM. V was trimmed by 3 bases and J by 3 bases, leaving 12 bases between them. CDR3 length: 15 residues.